This T cell receptor (beta chain) was recovered during a study of shared clonotypes between healthy human individuals. Looking at the study overall: For every donor, three CD4 naive, three CD4 memory, two CD8 naive and one CD8 memory plates were used. Study conclusions and caveats: About 4.5% of naive CD4 clonotypes were common to a few donors. Large sequencing depth failed to make sorted-subset sequencing complete, rarefaction showed.

Terminally differentiated effector memory CD45RA+ cells were excluded from the naive CD8 cells, which were CD45RO-negative and positively selected for CCR7. The donors, all of them Caucasian adults, lived in Nashville, Tennessee. The table came from immunoSEQ multiplex PCR; TCRdb's copy has only in-frame clones and leaves some out. The table lists about 600,000 clones, 95% to 98% of them singletons. This CDR3 spans 15 amino acids. V gave up 6 bases and J gave up 4 bases, with 18 bases separating them. Germline loops: CDR1 LNHDA, CDR2 SQIVND (reference sequence). A note on this clone: What it binds is not known.

The chain uses TRBV19 and TRBJ1-1; D perhaps matches TRBD1 (6 bases). The source material was naive CD8+ T cells sorted from blood. The sequence was collected from a man aged 25-40 years in good health. The CDR3: CASSLQGGFGTEAFF. The CDR3 nucleotides read TGTGCCAGTAGCCTACAGGGCGGTTTTGGCACTGAAGCTTTCTTT.